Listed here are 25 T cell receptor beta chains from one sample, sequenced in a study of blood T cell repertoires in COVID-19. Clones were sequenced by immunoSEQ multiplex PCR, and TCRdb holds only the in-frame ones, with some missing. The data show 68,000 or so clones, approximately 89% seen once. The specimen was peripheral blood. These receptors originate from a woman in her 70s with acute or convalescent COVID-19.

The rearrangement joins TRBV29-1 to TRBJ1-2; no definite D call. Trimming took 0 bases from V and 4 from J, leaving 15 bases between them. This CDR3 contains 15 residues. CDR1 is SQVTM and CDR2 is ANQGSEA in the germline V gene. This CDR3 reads CSVEDPAQSLYGYTF. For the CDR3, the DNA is TGCAGCGTTGAAGATCCGGCACAGAGCCTCTATGGCTACACCTTC.

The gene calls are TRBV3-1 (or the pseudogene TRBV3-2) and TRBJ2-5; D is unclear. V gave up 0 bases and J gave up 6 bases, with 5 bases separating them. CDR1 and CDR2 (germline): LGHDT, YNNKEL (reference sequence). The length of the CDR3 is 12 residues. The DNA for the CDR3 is TGTGCCAGCAGCCAAGATCGTAAGACCCAGTACTTC. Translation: CASSQDRKTQYF.

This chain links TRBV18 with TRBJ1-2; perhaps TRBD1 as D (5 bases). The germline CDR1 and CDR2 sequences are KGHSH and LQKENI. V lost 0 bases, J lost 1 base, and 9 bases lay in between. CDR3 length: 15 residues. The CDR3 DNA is TGTGCCAGCTCACCACCGAACGGGGGTAACTATGGCTACACCTTC. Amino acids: CASSPPNGGNYGYTF.

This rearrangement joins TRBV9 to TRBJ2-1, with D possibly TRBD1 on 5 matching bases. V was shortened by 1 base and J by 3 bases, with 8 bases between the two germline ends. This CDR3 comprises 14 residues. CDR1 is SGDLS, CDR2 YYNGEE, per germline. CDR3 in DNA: TGTGCCAGCAGCGTACAAGACAGCTACAATGAGCAGTTCTTC. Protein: CASSVQDSYNEQFF.

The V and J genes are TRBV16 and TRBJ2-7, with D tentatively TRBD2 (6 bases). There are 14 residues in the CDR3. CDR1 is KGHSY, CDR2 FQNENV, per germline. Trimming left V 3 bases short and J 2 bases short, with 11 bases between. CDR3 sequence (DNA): TGTGCCAGCAGCCACTCTTCGGGGGCCTACGAGCAGTACTTC. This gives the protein CASSHSSGAYEQYF.

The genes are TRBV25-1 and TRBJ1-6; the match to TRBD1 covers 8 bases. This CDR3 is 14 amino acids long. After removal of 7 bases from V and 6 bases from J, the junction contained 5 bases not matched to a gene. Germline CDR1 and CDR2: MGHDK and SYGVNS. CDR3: CASNPDRGNSPLHF. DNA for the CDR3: TGTGCCAGCAACCCTGACAGGGGTAATTCACCCCTCCACTTT. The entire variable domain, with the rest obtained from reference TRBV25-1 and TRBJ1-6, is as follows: EADIYQTPRYLVIGTGKKITLECSQTMGHDKMYWYQQDPGMELHLIHYSYGVNSTEKGDLSSESTVSRIRTEHFPLTLESARPSHTSQYLCASNPDRGNSPLHFGNGTRLTVT.

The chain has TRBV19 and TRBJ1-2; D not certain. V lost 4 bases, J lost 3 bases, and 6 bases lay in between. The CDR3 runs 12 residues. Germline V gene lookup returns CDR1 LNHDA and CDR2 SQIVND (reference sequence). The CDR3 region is CASSRADYGYTF. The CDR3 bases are TGTGCCAGTAGTAGGGCAGACTATGGCTACACCTTC.

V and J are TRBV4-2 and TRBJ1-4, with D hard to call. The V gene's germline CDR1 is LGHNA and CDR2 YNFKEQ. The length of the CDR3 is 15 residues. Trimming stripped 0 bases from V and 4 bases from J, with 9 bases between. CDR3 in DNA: TGTGCCAGCAGCCAAGATGCGGGGATTAATGAAAAACTGTTTTTT. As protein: CASSQDAGINEKLFF.

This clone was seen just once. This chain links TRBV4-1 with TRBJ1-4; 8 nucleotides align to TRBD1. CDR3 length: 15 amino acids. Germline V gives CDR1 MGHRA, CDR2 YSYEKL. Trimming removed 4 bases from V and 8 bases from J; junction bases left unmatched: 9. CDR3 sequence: CASSPAGQGDEKLFF. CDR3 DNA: TGCGCCAGCAGCCCAGCCGGACAGGGAGACGAAAAACTGTTTTTT.

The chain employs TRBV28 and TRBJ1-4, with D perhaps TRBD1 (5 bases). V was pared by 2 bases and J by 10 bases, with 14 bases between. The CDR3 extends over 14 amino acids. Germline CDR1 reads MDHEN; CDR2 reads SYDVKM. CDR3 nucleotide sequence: TGTGCCAGCAGTTTAGGGCAGGGCGAAGGAAAACTGTTTTTT. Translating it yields CASSLGQGEGKLFF.

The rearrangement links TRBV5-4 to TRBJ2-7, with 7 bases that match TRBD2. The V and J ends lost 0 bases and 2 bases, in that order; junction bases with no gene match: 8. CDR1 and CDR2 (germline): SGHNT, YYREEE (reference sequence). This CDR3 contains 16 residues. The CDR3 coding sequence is TGTGCCAGCAGCTTGGAAGGCGGGAGTAAAACCTACGAGCAGTACTTC. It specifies CASSLEGGSKTYEQYF.

The CDR3 coding sequence is TGTGCCAGCTCACTCCTAGCGGGGGATCAAGAGACCCAGTACTTC. Its protein is CASSLLAGDQETQYF. The V call is TRBV18, the J call TRBJ2-5; 10 bases line up with TRBD2. Germline V gives CDR1 KGHSH, CDR2 LQKENI. This CDR3 is 15 amino acids long. Trimming at V came to 4 bases and at J to 2 bases, leaving 4 bases not matched to a gene.

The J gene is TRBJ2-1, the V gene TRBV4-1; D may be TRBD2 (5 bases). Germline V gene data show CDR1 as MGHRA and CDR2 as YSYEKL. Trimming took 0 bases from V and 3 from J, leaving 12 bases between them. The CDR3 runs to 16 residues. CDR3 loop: CASSQDSLAGYNEQFF. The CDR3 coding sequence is TGCGCCAGCAGCCAAGATAGCCTAGCAGGCTACAATGAGCAGTTCTTC.

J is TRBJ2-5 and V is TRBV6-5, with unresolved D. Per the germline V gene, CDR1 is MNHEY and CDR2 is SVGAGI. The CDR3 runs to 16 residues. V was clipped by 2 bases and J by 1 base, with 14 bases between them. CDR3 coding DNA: TGTGCCAGCAGTTACGCTTCAGGCATCACCCAAGAGACCCAGTACTTC. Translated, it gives CASSYASGITQETQYF.

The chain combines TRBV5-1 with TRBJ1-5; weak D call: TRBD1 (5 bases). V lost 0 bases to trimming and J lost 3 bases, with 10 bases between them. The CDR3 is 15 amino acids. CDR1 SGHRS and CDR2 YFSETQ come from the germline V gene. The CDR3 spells CASSLAGSTNQPQHF. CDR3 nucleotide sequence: TGCGCCAGCAGCTTGGCAGGGTCAACCAATCAGCCCCAGCATTTT.

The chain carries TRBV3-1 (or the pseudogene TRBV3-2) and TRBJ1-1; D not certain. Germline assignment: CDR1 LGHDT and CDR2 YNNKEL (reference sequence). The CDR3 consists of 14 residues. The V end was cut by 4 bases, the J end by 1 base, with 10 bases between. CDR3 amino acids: CASSPGGPNTEAFF. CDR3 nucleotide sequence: TGTGCCAGCAGCCCCGGCGGGCCGAACACTGAAGCTTTCTTT.

This chain's CDR3 is CASTKAGLGNEKLFF. Here the CDR3 DNA reads TGTGCCAGCACCAAAGCAGGGTTGGGTAATGAAAAACTGTTTTTT. The V and J genes are TRBV6-5 and TRBJ1-4; tentatively, D is TRBD1 (5 bases). The CDR3 sequence is 15 residues long. Between the trimmed V and J ends, which lost 7 bases and 4 bases, there was a span of 16 bases. The V gene's germline CDR1 is MNHEY and CDR2 SVGAGI.

For the CDR3, the DNA is TGTGCCAGCAGTTACTCGCGAAGCGTGAACACTGAAGCTTTCTTT. This codes for CASSYSRSVNTEAFF. The V call is TRBV6-5, the J call TRBJ1-1; D remains ambiguous. With 0 bases removed from V and 0 bases from J, the gap between germline ends came to 8 bases. The CDR3 sequence is 15 residues long. Looked up from germline, CDR1 is MNHEY and CDR2 is SVGAGI.

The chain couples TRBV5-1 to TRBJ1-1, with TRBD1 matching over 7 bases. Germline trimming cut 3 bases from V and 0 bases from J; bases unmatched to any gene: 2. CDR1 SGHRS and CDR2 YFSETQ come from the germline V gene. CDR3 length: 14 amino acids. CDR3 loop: CASSSTGVNTEAFF. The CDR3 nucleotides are TGCGCCAGCAGCTCCACAGGGGTGAACACTGAAGCTTTCTTT.

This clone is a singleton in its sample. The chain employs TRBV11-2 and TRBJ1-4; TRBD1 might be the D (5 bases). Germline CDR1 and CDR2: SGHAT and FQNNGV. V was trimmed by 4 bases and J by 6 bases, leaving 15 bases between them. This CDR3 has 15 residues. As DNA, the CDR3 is TGTGCCAGCAGCTGGGGCGGGGGGTCTGATGAAAAACTGTTTTTT. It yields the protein CASSWGGGSDEKLFF.

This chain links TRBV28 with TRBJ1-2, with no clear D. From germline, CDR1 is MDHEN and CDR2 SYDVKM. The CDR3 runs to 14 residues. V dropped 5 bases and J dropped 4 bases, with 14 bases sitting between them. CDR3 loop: CASSTMRALYGYTF. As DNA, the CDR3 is TGTGCCAGCAGTACGATGCGGGCCCTCTATGGCTACACCTTC.

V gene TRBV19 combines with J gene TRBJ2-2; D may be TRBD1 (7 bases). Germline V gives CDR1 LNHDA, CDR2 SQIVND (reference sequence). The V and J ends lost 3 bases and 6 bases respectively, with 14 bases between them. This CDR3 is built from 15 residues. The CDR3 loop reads CASSIEQGGAGELFF. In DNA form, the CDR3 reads TGTGCCAGTAGTATTGAGCAGGGGGGAGCCGGGGAGCTGTTTTTT.

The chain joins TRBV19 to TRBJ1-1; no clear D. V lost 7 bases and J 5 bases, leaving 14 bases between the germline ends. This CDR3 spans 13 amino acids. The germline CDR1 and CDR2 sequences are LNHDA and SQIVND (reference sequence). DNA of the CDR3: TGTGCCAGTACAGACTCCTTCGGAACTGAAGCTTTCTTT. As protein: CASTDSFGTEAFF.

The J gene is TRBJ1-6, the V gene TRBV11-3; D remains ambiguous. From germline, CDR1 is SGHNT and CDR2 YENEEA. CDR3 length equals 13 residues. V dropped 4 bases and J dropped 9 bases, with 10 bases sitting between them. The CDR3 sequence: CASSSSGSSPLHF. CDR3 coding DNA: TGTGCCAGCAGCTCGTCCGGGAGTTCACCCCTCCACTTT. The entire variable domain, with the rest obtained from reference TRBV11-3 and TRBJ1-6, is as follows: EAGVVQSPRYKIIEKKQPVAFWCNPISGHNTLYWYLQNLGQGPELLIRYENEEAVDDSQLPKDRFSAERLKGVDSTLKIQPAELGDSAVYLCASSSSGSSPLHFGNGTRLTVT.

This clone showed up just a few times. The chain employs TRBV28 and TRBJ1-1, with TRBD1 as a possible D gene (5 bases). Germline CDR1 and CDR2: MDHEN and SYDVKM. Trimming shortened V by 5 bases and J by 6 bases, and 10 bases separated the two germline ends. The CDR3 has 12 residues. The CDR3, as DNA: TGTGCCAGCAGTACTTGGGGCGCTGAAGCTTTCTTT. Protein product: CASSTWGAEAFF.